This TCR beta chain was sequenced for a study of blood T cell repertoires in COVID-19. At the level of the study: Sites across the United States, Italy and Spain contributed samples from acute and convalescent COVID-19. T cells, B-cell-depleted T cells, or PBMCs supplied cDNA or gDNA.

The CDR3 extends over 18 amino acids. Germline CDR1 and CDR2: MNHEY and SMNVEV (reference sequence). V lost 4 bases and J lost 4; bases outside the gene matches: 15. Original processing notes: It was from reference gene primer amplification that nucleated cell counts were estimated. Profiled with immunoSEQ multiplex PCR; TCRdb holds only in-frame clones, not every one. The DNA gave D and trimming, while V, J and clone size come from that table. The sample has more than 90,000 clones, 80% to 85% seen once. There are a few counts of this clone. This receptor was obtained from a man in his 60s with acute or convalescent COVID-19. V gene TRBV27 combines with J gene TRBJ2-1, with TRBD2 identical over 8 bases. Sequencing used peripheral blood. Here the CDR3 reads CASSSTPGAGEIYNEQFF. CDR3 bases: TGTGCCAGCAGTTCTACCCCCGGAGCGGGAGAAATATACAATGAGCAGTTCTTC.